This TCR beta chain was documented in a study of type 1 regulatory T cells. Using its own MiXCR run on the reads, TCRdb lists one record per CDR3 protein. The table lists 15,000 to 20,000 distinct CDR3 sequences, about 9.4% of them singletons. This clonotype was seen at least ten times. Trimming shortened V by 6 bases and J by 2 bases, and 14 bases separated the two germline ends. The germline CDR1 and CDR2 sequences are DFQATT and SNEGSKA (reference sequence). CDR3 length: 14 amino acids. This clonotype originated in a human donor in good health. Material for sequencing was CD4+ T cells, either the whole sample or a sorted fraction (not recorded which). V is TRBV20-1 and J is TRBJ1-5, with D hard to call. This CDR3 reads CSAPSGVGNQPQHF. CDR3 coding DNA: TGCAGTGCCCCGAGTGGGGTGGGCAATCAGCCCCAGCATTTT.